This T cell receptor beta chain emerged from a study of OX40 agonist ivuxolimab in advanced cancers. Overall study findings and caveats: Expanded clones were, on average, more numerous in CD8+ T cells than in CD4+.

Profiling relied on immunoSEQ multiplex PCR, and the TCRdb table lists in-frame clones only, not all of them. Of over 60,000 clones listed, around 84% were seen once; the top ten hold 3.5% to 4.5%. This clone appeared a single time. Antigen specificity is unknown. With 3 bases clipped from V and 1 base from J, the junction kept 4 bases outside the gene matches. CDR3 size: 16 residues. Germline CDR1 SGDLS, CDR2 YYNGEE. Material: CD4+ or CD8+ T cells sorted from blood, obtained in a trial of the OX40 agonist ivuxolimab. The receptor comes from an adult with an advanced solid tumor such as melanoma, head and neck, liver or kidney cancer. This sequence joins TRBV9 and TRBJ2-1; TRBD2 matches at 10 bases. The DNA for the CDR3 is TGTGCCAGCAGCGACCTAGCGGGAGAGTCCTACAATGAGCAGTTCTTC. Residues: CASSDLAGESYNEQFF.